The 8 T cell receptor beta chains reported below all come from one sample, sequenced in a study of regulatory dendritic cells for organ transplantation. Allogeneic regulatory or mature dendritic cells were co-cultured for less than six days with CFSE-labeled sorted T cells at 1:10. Their antigens remain unidentified. Method: immunoSEQ multiplex PCR; TCRdb's copy keeps in-frame clones and lacks some. This sample has about 20,000 clones, with around 86% found just once. The specimen sequenced was naive CD4+ T cells from blood cultured with dendritic cells. Subset described: CD45RA+ naive T cells. The receptor source for this set is a human donor in good health.

The chain is built from TRBV4-3 and TRBJ2-1; 7 bases fit TRBD2. Germline V CDR1 and CDR2: LGHNA, YSLEER. Trimming took 0 bases from V and 4 from J; bases not matched to a gene: 9. CDR3 length equals 17 residues. Written as DNA, the CDR3 is TGCGCCAGCAGCCAAGATCTTGCGGGGGTCCTTTACAATGAGCAGTTCTTC. This translates into CASSQDLAGVLYNEQFF.

The genes are TRBV7-9 and TRBJ2-7, with TRBD2 matching 9 bases. With V trimmed by 5 bases and J by 2 bases, 4 bases remained unmatched. Germline V gives CDR1 SEHNR, CDR2 FQNEAQ (reference sequence). This CDR3 comprises 14 residues. CDR3 DNA sequence: TGTGCCAGCAGCAGGGCTAGCGGGACCTACGAGCAGTACTTC. It specifies CASSRASGTYEQYF.

V gene TRBV10-3 combines with J gene TRBJ2-3, with D possibly TRBD2 on 7 matching bases. The V end was cut by 3 bases, the J end by 1 base, with 14 bases between. From germline, CDR1 is ENHRY and CDR2 SYGVKD. The CDR3 is made up of 16 amino acids. The CDR3 protein is CAISDGRGRRTDTQYF. The CDR3 bases are TGTGCCATCAGTGATGGGCGGGGGCGCCGCACAGATACGCAGTATTTT.

J is TRBJ2-7 and V is TRBV28, with D possibly being TRBD1 (5 bases). The length of the CDR3 is 12 residues. The germline gives CDR1 MDHEN, CDR2 SYDVKM. Trimming left V 6 bases short and J 5 bases short, with 11 bases between. The CDR3 nucleotides are TGTGCCAGCAGCCTTAGCAGGGACGAGCAGTACTTC. Translated, it gives CASSLSRDEQYF.

V is TRBV6-5 and J is TRBJ2-5; the match to TRBD1 covers 11 bases. Trimming cost V 4 bases and J 5 bases; bases outside gene matches: 6. CDR1 is MNHEY, CDR2 SVGAGI, per germline. CDR3 length: 15 residues. The CDR3 nucleotides are TGTGCCAGCAGTTCACCGGGACAGGGGGTTGAGACCCAGTACTTC. Translation: CASSSPGQGVETQYF.

This sequence joins TRBV7-2 and TRBJ1-1; no reliable D call. V was trimmed by 1 base and J by 7 bases, leaving 7 bases between them. Germline CDR1 SGHTA, CDR2 FQGNSA. The length of the CDR3 is 12 residues. The CDR3 DNA sequence: TGTGCCAGCAGCTTAGTTGGTTTTGAAGCTTTCTTT. The encoded protein is CASSLVGFEAFF.

This clone is a singleton in its sample. The CDR3 spells CASSWDRVAETQYF. Here the CDR3 DNA reads TGTGCCAGCAGCTGGGACAGGGTGGCGGAGACCCAGTACTTC. The chain has TRBV5-6 and TRBJ2-5; the match to TRBD1 covers 9 bases. Losses at the gene ends were 3 bases for V and 5 bases for J; bases not matched to a gene: 5. There are 14 residues in the CDR3. Germline V gene lookup returns CDR1 SGHDT and CDR2 YYEEEE.

This chain uses TRBV6-1 with TRBJ1-1; D is perhaps TRBD1 (6 bases). Germline CDR1 MNHNS, CDR2 SASEGT. CDR3 size: 14 residues. With 5 bases removed from V and 4 bases from J, the gap between germline ends came to 14 bases. CDR3 DNA: TGTGCCAGCAGTTCCAAGGGGGGCACCACTGAAGCTTTCTTT. Encoded protein: CASSSKGGTTEAFF.